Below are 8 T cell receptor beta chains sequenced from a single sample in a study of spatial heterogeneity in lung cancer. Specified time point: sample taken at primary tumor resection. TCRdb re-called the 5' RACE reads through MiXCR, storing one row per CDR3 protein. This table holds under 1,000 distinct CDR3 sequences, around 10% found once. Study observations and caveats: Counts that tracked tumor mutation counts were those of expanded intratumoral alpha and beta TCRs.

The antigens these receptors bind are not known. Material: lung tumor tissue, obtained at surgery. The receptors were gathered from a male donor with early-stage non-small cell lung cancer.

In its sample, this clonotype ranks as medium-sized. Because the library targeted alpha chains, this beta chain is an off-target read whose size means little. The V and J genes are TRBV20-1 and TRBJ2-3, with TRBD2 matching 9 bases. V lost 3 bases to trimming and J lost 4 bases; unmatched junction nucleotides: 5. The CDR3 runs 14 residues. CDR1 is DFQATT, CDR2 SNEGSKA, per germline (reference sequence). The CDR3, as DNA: TGCAGTGCTAGTCTAGCGGGGAACTCAGATACGCAGTATTTT. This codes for CSASLAGNSDTQYF.

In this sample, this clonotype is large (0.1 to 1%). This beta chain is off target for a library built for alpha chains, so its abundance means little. The CDR3, as DNA: TGTGCCAGCAGCCACGGACGAGGCGAGACCCAGTACTTC. It encodes CASSHGRGETQYF. J is TRBJ2-5 and V is TRBV11-2; D uncertain. Germline V CDR1 and CDR2: SGHAT, FQNNGV. CDR3 length equals 13 residues. V was pared by 5 bases and J by 5 bases, with 12 bases between.

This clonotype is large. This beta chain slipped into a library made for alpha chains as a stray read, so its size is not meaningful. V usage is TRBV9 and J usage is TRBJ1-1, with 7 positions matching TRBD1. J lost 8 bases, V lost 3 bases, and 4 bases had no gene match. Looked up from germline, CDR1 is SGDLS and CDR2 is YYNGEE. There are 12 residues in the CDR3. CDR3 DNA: TGTGCCAGCAGCGCTATGACAGGGGAAGCTTTCTTT. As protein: CASSAMTGEAFF.

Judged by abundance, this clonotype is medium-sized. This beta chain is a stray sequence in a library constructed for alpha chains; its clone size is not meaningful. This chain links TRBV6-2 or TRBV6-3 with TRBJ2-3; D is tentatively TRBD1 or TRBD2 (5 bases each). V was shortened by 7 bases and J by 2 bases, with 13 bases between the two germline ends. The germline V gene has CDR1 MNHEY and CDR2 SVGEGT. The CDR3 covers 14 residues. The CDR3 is CASTRDGDTDTQYF. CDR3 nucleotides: TGTGCCAGCACGAGGGACGGGGACACAGATACGCAGTATTTT.

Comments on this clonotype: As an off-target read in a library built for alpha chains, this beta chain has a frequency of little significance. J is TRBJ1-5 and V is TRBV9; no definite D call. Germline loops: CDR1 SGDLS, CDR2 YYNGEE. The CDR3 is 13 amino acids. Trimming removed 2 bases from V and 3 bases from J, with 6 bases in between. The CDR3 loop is CASSVDVNQPQHF. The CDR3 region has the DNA TGTGCCAGCAGCGTGGACGTCAATCAGCCCCAGCATTTT.

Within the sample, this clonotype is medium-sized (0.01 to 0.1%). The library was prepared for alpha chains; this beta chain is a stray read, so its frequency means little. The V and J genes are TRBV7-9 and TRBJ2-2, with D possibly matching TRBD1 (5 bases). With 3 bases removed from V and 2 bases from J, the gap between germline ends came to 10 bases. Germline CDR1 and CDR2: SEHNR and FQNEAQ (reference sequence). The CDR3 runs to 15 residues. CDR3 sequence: CASSLRTRNTGELFF. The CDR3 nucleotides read TGTGCCAGCAGCTTGAGGACACGCAACACCGGGGAGCTGTTTTTT.

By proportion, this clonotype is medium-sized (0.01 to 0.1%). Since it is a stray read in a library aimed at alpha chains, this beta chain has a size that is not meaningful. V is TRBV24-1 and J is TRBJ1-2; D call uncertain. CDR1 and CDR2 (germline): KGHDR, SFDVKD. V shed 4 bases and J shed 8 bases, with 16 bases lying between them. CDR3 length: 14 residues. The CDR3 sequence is CATSDWTAEVGYTF. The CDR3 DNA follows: TGTGCCACCAGTGACTGGACCGCCGAGGTGGGCTACACCTTC.

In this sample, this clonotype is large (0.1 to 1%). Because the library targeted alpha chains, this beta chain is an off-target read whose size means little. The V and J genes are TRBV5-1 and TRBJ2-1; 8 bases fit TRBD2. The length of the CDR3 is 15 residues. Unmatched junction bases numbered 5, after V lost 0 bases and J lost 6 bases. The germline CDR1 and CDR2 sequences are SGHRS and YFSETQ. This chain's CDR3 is CASSLDPGGANEQFF. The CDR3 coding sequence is TGCGCCAGCAGCTTGGATCCGGGAGGGGCCAATGAGCAGTTCTTC. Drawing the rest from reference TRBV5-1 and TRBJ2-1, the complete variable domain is KAGVTQTPRYLIKTRGQQVTLSCSPISGHRSVSWYQQTPGQGLQFLFEYFSETQRNKGNFPGRFSGRQFSNSRSEMNVSTLELGDSALYLCASSLDPGGANEQFFGPGTRLTVL.